The 20 T cell receptor beta chains in this list originate from one sample, sequenced in a study of blood T cell repertoires in COVID-19 (dated by TCRdb to 2020 to 2021). The library was generated by the immunoSEQ multiplex PCR assay. The table was pulled from immuneACCESS by TCRdb, which kept in-frame rearrangements only. Such tables lose some clones; where checked, under half of the loss comes from unresolved V genes, and the rest has no known cause. The sample table lists 200,000 to 250,000 clones, around four fifths of them with a count of one. The ten largest make up around 20% of the sample. What was sequenced was peripheral blood. These receptors were collected from a man aged 30 to 45 with active or convalescent COVID-19.

The J gene is TRBJ1-2, the V gene TRBV7-9; D gene uncertain. Germline values: CDR1 SEHNR, CDR2 FQNEAQ (reference sequence). The CDR3 is made up of 13 amino acids. Trimming pared 5 bases from V and 4 bases from J, leaving 11 bases between. CDR3 nucleotide sequence: TGTGCCAGCAGCCAGGTCGGTAGCTATGGCTACACCTTC. Protein product: CASSQVGSYGYTF.

The chain links TRBV18 to TRBJ2-1; 12 bases map to TRBD2. With V trimmed by 6 bases and J by 7 bases, 7 bases remained unmatched. Germline CDR1 and CDR2: KGHSH and LQKENI. This CDR3 has 15 residues. CDR3 sequence reads: CASSPGLAGKNEQFF. The CDR3 DNA sequence: TGTGCCAGCTCTCCTGGACTAGCGGGGAAAAATGAGCAGTTCTTC.

V is TRBV24-1 and J is TRBJ2-1, with 14 bases that match TRBD2. V lost 1 base and J lost 6; bases outside the gene matches: 1. CDR1 and CDR2 from the germline V gene are KGHDR and SFDVKD. CDR3 length equals 16 residues. The CDR3 DNA sequence: TGTGCCACCAGTGATTTCGGGACTAGCGGGGGCAATGAGCAGTTCTTC. It specifies CATSDFGTSGGNEQFF.

The gene calls are TRBV4-1 and TRBJ1-2; D remains unclear. The germline V gene has CDR1 MGHRA and CDR2 YSYEKL. The CDR3 is 15 residues long. V lost 1 base, J lost 8 bases, and 17 bases lay in between. CDR3 nucleotides: TGCGCCAGCAGCCAAGTTAGAGTTGGACTTGGGGGCTACACCTTC. It yields the protein CASSQVRVGLGGYTF.

The chain couples TRBV4-3 to TRBJ1-1, with 8 positions matching TRBD1. V shed 0 bases, J shed 0 bases, and the junction held 3 bases outside the gene matches. The CDR3 has 16 amino acids. The germline V gene has CDR1 LGHNA and CDR2 YSLEER. The CDR3 sequence is CASSQDRDRLNTEAFF. As DNA, the CDR3 is TGCGCCAGCAGCCAAGATCGGGACAGGTTGAACACTGAAGCTTTCTTT.

The chain has TRBV29-1 and TRBJ1-1; 7 bases line up with TRBD1. The trim removed 3 bases at V and 5 bases at J, leaving 6 bases unmatched. This CDR3 is 13 amino acids long. Germline loops: CDR1 SQVTM, CDR2 ANQGSEA. The CDR3 reads CSVDYRGGTEAFF. The CDR3 coding sequence is TGCAGCGTTGACTACAGGGGAGGTACTGAAGCTTTCTTT.

This sequence joins TRBV7-2 and TRBJ1-1; 7 positions agree with TRBD1. Germline V lookup: CDR1 SGHTA, CDR2 FQGNSA. The CDR3 is 15 residues long. With V trimmed by 5 bases and J by 7 bases, 13 bases remained unmatched. The CDR3 DNA reads as TGTGCCAGCAGCGAGGGGCTTGGACAGGATCTTGAAGCTTTCTTT. Translation gives CASSEGLGQDLEAFF.

This clone appeared a single time. The chain employs TRBV7-2 and TRBJ1-6, with 7 bases matching TRBD1. The ends lost 6 bases at V and 8 bases at J; junction bases unmatched: 10. The V gene's germline CDR1 is SGHTA and CDR2 FQGNSA. There are 15 residues in the CDR3. The chain's CDR3 is CASRSPGQLHSPLHF. CDR3 coding DNA: TGTGCCAGCAGGTCCCCGGGACAGCTGCATTCACCCCTCCACTTT. The full variable domain, completed using reference TRBV7-2 and TRBJ1-6, is GAGVSQSPSNKVTEKGKDVELRCDPISGHTALYWYRQSLGQGLEFLIYFQGNSAPDKSGLPSDRFSAERTGGSVSTLTIQRTQQEDSAVYLCASRSPGQLHSPLHFGNGTRLTVT.

This rearrangement joins TRBV6-2 or TRBV6-3 to TRBJ1-2; D call uncertain. Trimming shortened V by 2 bases and J by 3 bases, and 10 bases separated the two germline ends. The CDR3 runs 14 residues. Per the germline V gene, CDR1 is MNHEY and CDR2 is SVGEGT. CDR3 bases: TGTGCCAGCAGTTACCTCGCAGGTGACTATGGCTACACCTTC. Translated: CASSYLAGDYGYTF.

The chain couples TRBV6-5 to TRBJ1-1, with TRBD1 identical over 9 bases. The germline V gene has CDR1 MNHEY and CDR2 SVGAGI. The CDR3 covers 16 residues. J lost 5 bases, V lost 4 bases, and 11 bases had no gene match. The CDR3 protein is CASSSTGTGRSTEAFF. As DNA, the CDR3 is TGTGCCAGCAGTTCCACCGGGACAGGGAGGAGTACTGAAGCTTTCTTT.

CDR3 nucleotides: TGTGCCAGCAGCCCCCGGGGACTAGCGGGAGCCACCGGGGAGCTGTTTTTT. Amino acids: CASSPRGLAGATGELFF. V is TRBV7-2 and J is TRBJ2-2; 14 nucleotides line up with TRBD2. Trimming took 5 bases from V and 4 from J; bases not matched to a gene: 6. CDR1 SGHTA and CDR2 FQGNSA come from the germline V gene. This CDR3 comprises 17 residues.

This chain connects TRBV30 to TRBJ2-1; 9 bases line up with TRBD2. Germline CDR1 GTSNPN, CDR2 SVGIG (reference sequence). This CDR3 spans 17 amino acids. V was pared by 5 bases and J by 1 base, with 12 bases of the junction left unmatched. This CDR3 is CAWDRRGGFRSYNEQFF. DNA of the CDR3: TGTGCCTGGGACAGGCGGGGGGGCTTTCGTTCCTACAATGAGCAGTTCTTC.

The chain links TRBV29-1 to TRBJ1-1; D is ambiguous. From germline, CDR1 is SQVTM and CDR2 ANQGSEA. Trimming cost V 5 bases and J 2 bases, with 9 bases left between them. The CDR3 extends over 12 amino acids. CDR3 sequence reads: CSVSRGNTEAFF. As DNA, the CDR3 is TGCAGCGTTTCACGGGGAAACACTGAAGCTTTCTTT.

This clone appeared a few times. This chain uses TRBV7-2 with TRBJ1-2; the D gene is possibly TRBD1 (5 bases). Germline-derived CDR1 and CDR2 are SGHTA and FQGNSA. The germline V and J ends were trimmed by 1 base and 6 bases, with 18 bases remaining between them. The CDR3 length is 16 residues. The CDR3 DNA is TGTGCCAGCAGCTTAGGAGTTGGGGCCAGGTTAGATGGCTACACCTTC. This translates into CASSLGVGARLDGYTF.

The chain carries TRBV28 and TRBJ1-2; TRBD1 is a possible D gene (5 bases). The germline CDR1 and CDR2 sequences are MDHEN and SYDVKM. V was cut by 4 bases and J by 4 bases, with 19 bases left in between. The CDR3 extends over 16 amino acids. This CDR3 is CASSSSTVSAPYGYTF. CDR3 in DNA: TGTGCCAGCAGTTCCTCGACAGTCTCGGCCCCCTATGGCTACACCTTC.

The gene calls are TRBV9 and TRBJ1-2; D is ambiguous. V was pared by 0 bases and J by 0 bases, with 9 bases between. CDR1 and CDR2 (germline): SGDLS, YYNGEE. The CDR3 is 15 residues long. Here the CDR3 DNA reads TGTGCCAGCAGCGTAGGGTCGAGTTCTAACTATGGCTACACCTTC. Amino acids: CASSVGSSSNYGYTF.

J is TRBJ2-6 and V is TRBV30; perhaps TRBD1 as D (5 bases). V dropped 3 bases and J dropped 0 bases, with 6 bases sitting between them. CDR1 and CDR2 from the germline V gene are GTSNPN and SVGIG (reference sequence). This CDR3 is built from 14 residues. The CDR3 here is CAWSRDSGANVLTF. CDR3 coding DNA: TGTGCCTGGAGCAGGGACTCTGGGGCCAACGTCCTGACTTTC.

The V and J genes are TRBV3-1 (or the pseudogene TRBV3-2) and TRBJ1-1; TRBD1 matches 7 bases. V was pared by 3 bases and J by 3 bases, with 4 bases of the junction left unmatched. Germline CDR1 and CDR2: LGHDT and YNNKEL (reference sequence). The CDR3 has 14 amino acids. CDR3 in DNA: TGTGCCAGCAGCCACAGGGGGTCTGACACTGAAGCTTTCTTT. Its protein is CASSHRGSDTEAFF.

The chain couples TRBV5-1 to TRBJ1-6; D is perhaps TRBD1 (5 bases). V lost 2 bases and J lost 8, with 11 bases in between. The CDR3 covers 14 residues. Germline CDR1 and CDR2: SGHRS and YFSETQ. The chain's CDR3 is CASSFTGQDSPLHF. CDR3 nucleotides: TGCGCCAGCAGCTTCACAGGCCAAGATTCACCCCTCCACTTT.

The J gene is TRBJ1-3, the V gene TRBV28, with D maybe TRBD1 (5 bases). The CDR3 length is 19 residues. V dropped 3 bases and J dropped 8 bases, with 29 bases sitting between them. Germline CDR1 is MDHEN and CDR2 is SYDVKM. Here the CDR3 reads CASSFPLGGVGRVTDTIYF. In DNA, the CDR3 is TGTGCCAGCAGTTTTCCCCTGGGAGGGGTTGGTAGAGTCACGGACACCATATATTTT.